This T cell receptor (beta chain) was profiled in a study of T-cell reconstitution after alpha-beta-depleted transplantation in children. CDR3 size: 12 residues. The V and J ends lost 5 bases and 1 base respectively, with 8 bases between them. Germline V CDR1 and CDR2: SQVTM, ANQGSEA. Unique molecular identifiers were incorporated into the prepared TCRbeta library. TCRdb re-analysed the PCR reads in MiXCR, keeping a single row per CDR3 protein. The table includes about 610,000 distinct CDR3 sequences, 10% to 13% detected once. Here the sequenced sample was PBMCs from the stem cell graft donor, taken from the stem cell graft. V is TRBV29-1 and J is TRBJ2-5; D might be TRBD1 (5 bases). The clonotype was recovered from a human donor who donated a stem cell graft to a child with acute myeloid leukemia. In DNA, the CDR3 is TGCAGCGTTCAGGGCCCCCAAGAGACCCAGTACTTC. Encoded protein: CSVQGPQETQYF. Variable domain in full (rest from reference TRBV29-1 and TRBJ2-5): SAVISQKPSRDICQRGTSLTIQCQVDSQVTMMFWYRQQPGQSLTLIATANQGSEATYESGFVIDKFPISRPNLTFSTLTVSNMSPEDSSIYLCSVQGPQETQYFGPGTRLLVL.